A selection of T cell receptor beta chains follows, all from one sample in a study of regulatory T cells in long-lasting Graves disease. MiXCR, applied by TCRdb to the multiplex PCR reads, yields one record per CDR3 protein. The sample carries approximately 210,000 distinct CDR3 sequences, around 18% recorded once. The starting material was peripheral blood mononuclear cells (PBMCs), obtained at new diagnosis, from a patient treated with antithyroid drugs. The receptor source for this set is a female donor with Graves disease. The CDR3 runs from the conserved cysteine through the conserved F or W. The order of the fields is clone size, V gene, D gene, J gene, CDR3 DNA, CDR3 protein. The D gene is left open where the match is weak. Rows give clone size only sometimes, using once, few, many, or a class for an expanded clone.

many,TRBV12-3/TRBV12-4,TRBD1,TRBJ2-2,TGTGCCAGCAGTTTAAGACAGGGGGAGATCGGGGAGCTGTTTTTT,CASSLRQGEIGELFF
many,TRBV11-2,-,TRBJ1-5,TGTGCCAGCAGCTTAGCCCCTAATCAGCCCCAGCATTTT,CASSLAPNQPQHF
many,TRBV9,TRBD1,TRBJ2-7,TGTGCCAGCAGCGCTACAGGGGGCGAGGCAGTACGATTCGAGCAGTACTTC,CASSATGGEAVRFEQYF
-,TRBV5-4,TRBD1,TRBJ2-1,TGTGCCAGCACCCTCCGGGACAGGGGTTACAATGAGCAGTTCTTC,CASTLRDRGYNEQFF
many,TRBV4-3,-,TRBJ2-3,TGCGCCAGCAGTGGCGGCGGGACAGTAACAGATACGCAGTATTTT,CASSGGGTVTDTQYF
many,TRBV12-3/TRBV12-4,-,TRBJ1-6,TGTGCCAGCAGCACCAGTGACTCACCCCTCCACTTT,CASSTSDSPLHF
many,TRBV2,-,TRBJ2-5,TGTGCCAGCAGTGGGGCACAGACCCAGTACTTC,CASSGAQTQYF
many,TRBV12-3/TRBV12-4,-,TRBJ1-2,TGTGCCAGCATCCTCGAAAGCGGAAGCCCCTATGGCTACACCTTC,CASILESGSPYGYTF
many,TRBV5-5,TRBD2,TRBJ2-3,TGTGCCAGCAGCTTGGATGTAGGGCCCGGGAGGGCCTCAGGAGGAGATACGCAGTATTTT,CASSLDVGPGRASGGDTQYF
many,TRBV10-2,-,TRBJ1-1,TGCGCCAGCAGGTACTTAATGAACACTGAAGCTTTCTTT,CASRYLMNTEAFF
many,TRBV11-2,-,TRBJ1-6,TGTGCCAGCAGCTATATAGGCGACGCCTATGATAATTCACCCCTCCACTTT,CASSYIGDAYDNSPLHF
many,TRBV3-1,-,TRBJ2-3,TGTGCCAGCAGCCCCTTAGACAGGTACACAGATACGCAGTATTTT,CASSPLDRYTDTQYF
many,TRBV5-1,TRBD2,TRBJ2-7,TGCGCCAGCAGCTTGGGGACTAGCGGGAGGACCAGCTCCTACGAGCAGTACTTC,CASSLGTSGRTSSYEQYF
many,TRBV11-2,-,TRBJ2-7,TGTGCCAGCAGCAAAGGACAGTTTTCCTACGAGCAGTACTTC,CASSKGQFSYEQYF
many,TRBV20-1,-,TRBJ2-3,TGCAGTGCTAGAGGACTCGGGGTGCAGGCCGCCACAGATACGCAGTATTTT,CSARGLGVQAATDTQYF
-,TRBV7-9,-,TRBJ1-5,TGTGCCAGCAGCTTCCTAGCTTATAGCAATCAGCCCCAGCATTTT,CASSFLAYSNQPQHF
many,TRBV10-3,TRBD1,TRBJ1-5,TGTGCCATCTCACAGGGGACCCCTACAAATCAGCCCCAGCATTTT,CAISQGTPTNQPQHF
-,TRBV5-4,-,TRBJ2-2,TGTGCCAGCAGCTTAGGGGGAAAGAACACCGGGGAGCTGTTTTTT,CASSLGGKNTGELFF
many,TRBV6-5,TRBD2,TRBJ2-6,TGTGCCAGCAGTTATCCGCCGGGACTAGCGACCTCTGGGGCCAACGTCCTGACTTTC,CASSYPPGLATSGANVLTF
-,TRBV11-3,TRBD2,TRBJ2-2,TGTGCCAGCAGCTTGAGCGGGAGGGCCCACGGGGAGCTGTTTTTT,CASSLSGRAHGELFF
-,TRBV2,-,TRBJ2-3,TGTGCCAGCAGTGAATCGGGGGTCCCAGGCACAGATACGCAGTATTTT,CASSESGVPGTDTQYF
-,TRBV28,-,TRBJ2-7,TGTGCCAGCCGCACCACTTTAGGCCGCGAGCAGTACTTC,CASRTTLGREQYF
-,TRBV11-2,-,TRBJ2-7,TGTGCCAGCAGCCTAAGTTTGGGCGGGGAGCAGTACTTC,CASSLSLGGEQYF
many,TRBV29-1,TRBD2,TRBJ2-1,TGCAGCGTTGAAGATCCGCGTAGCGGGAGGTTCAATGAGCAGTTCTTC,CSVEDPRSGRFNEQFF
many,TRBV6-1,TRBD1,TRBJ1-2,TGTGCCAGCAGTGAAGTACACCAGGGGGCGGCTCGGGGCTACACCTTC,CASSEVHQGAARGYTF
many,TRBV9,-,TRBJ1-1,TGTGCCAGCAGCGTCCAGGAGATGAACACTGAAGCTTTCTTT,CASSVQEMNTEAFF
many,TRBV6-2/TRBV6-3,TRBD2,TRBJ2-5,TGTGCCAGCGGGATTCCGGGACTAGCGGGATCTTTGACCCAGTACTTC,CASGIPGLAGSLTQYF
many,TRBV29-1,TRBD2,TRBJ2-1,TGCAGCGTTGAGACCGGACTAGCGGGGGATGTAGATGAGCAGTTCTTC,CSVETGLAGDVDEQFF
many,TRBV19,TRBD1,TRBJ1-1,TGTGCCAGTAGTATAGGAATCGGACAGGGAGGCCTGAACACTGAAGCTTTCTTT,CASSIGIGQGGLNTEAFF
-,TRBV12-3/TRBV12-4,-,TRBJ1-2,TGTGCCAGCAGTTTAGACTGGGGTGCCTATGGCTACACCTTC,CASSLDWGAYGYTF
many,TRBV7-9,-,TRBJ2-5,TGTGCCAGCAGCTTCGTGGGGGCAGGTGACGTTTACTTC,CASSFVGAGDVYF
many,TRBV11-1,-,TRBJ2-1,TGTGCCAGCAGCCCTTTAGGGGTCCAGCAGTTCTTC,CASSPLGVQQFF
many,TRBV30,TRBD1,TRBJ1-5,TGTGCCTGGAGGCACCCGGGACAGGGAGGAGGTCAGCCCCAGCATTTT,CAWRHPGQGGGQPQHF
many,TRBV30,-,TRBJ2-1,TGTGCCTGGAGAGGGACTCCCAAAGGGCAGTTCTTC,CAWRGTPKGQFF
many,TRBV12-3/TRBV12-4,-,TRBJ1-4,TGTGCCAGCAGTTTAGGTACAGGGGAAAAACTGTTTTTT,CASSLGTGEKLFF
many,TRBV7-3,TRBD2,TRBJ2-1,TGTGCCAGCAGCTCTAGCGGATCTCCCTACAATGAGCAGTTCTTC,CASSSSGSPYNEQFF
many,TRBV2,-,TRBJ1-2,TGTGCCAGCAGCAAAATCGGGGAAGGCGGCTACACCTTC,CASSKIGEGGYTF